A single sample is the source of the 30 T cell receptor beta chains below, sequenced in a study of cytomegalovirus exposure and HLA in healthy donors. PCR amplification relied on 60 Vbeta primers (plus 13 Jbeta primers). TCRdb keeps only in-frame clones here, not all; method: immunoSEQ multiplex PCR. This sample has roughly 120,000 clones, with approximately 68% found just once. The sequenced material came from PBMCs. These receptors came from a young man in good health and CMV-seropositive.

This chain links TRBV4-1 with TRBJ2-7, with 8 bases identical to TRBD1. Trimming cost V 4 bases and J 4 bases; bases outside gene matches: 6. CDR3 length equals 14 residues. The V gene's germline CDR1 is MGHRA and CDR2 YSYEKL. The CDR3 sequence is CASSRGTGVYEQYF. The DNA of the CDR3 is TGCGCCAGCAGCCGGGGGACAGGAGTATACGAGCAGTACTTC.

This clone was counted only a few times. V usage is TRBV4-2 and J usage is TRBJ2-7; a possible D gene is TRBD1 (5 bases). V shed 2 bases and J shed 3 bases, with 14 bases lying between them. CDR3 length equals 15 residues. Germline V gene lookup returns CDR1 LGHNA and CDR2 YNFKEQ. This CDR3 is CASSQKGLLVYEQYF. The CDR3 bases are TGTGCCAGCAGCCAAAAGGGGCTGCTGGTCTACGAGCAGTACTTC.

The chain has TRBV5-1 and TRBJ1-4, with a tentative D call TRBD1 (5 bases). The CDR3 extends over 17 amino acids. Trimming stripped 5 bases from V and 0 bases from J, with 17 bases between. From germline, CDR1 is SGHRS and CDR2 YFSETQ. As DNA, the CDR3 is TGCGCCAGCAGAAGGGGTACATTGATAACAACTAATGAAAAACTGTTTTTT. Translating it yields CASRRGTLITTNEKLFF.

This chain uses TRBV6-5 with TRBJ2-1; D might be TRBD1 (6 bases). From germline, CDR1 is MNHEY and CDR2 SVGAGI. With 5 bases removed from V and 5 bases from J, the gap between germline ends came to 10 bases. The CDR3 length is 13 residues. CDR3 loop: CASSRTANNEQFF. DNA for the CDR3: TGTGCCAGCAGTAGGACAGCTAACAATGAGCAGTTCTTC.

Only one count was recorded for this clone. The chain carries TRBV28 and TRBJ2-1, with TRBD2 matching over 9 bases. The germline CDR1 and CDR2 sequences are MDHEN and SYDVKM. This CDR3 is 14 amino acids long. J gave up 4 bases and V 3 bases, and 1 base lay outside the gene matches. CDR3 bases: TGTGCCAGCAGTTTGACTAGCGGATACAATGAGCAGTTCTTC. Protein sequence: CASSLTSGYNEQFF.

The table lists this clone with a few counts. V is TRBV2 and J is TRBJ2-6, with D possibly TRBD2 on 6 matching bases. The germline CDR1 and CDR2 sequences are SNHLY and FYNNEI. This CDR3 contains 17 residues. Between the trimmed V and J ends, which lost 1 base and 1 base, there was a span of 11 bases. The CDR3 loop is CASSEELLASGANVLTF. DNA for the CDR3: TGTGCCAGCAGTGAAGAATTACTAGCTTCTGGGGCCAACGTCCTGACTTTC.

This rearrangement joins TRBV7-3 to TRBJ2-7; TRBD2 might be the D (6 bases). Germline-derived CDR1 and CDR2 are SGHTA and FQGTGA. V was clipped by 0 bases and J by 0 bases, with 9 bases between them. The CDR3 has 15 amino acids. For the CDR3, the DNA is TGTGCCAGCAGCTTAACTAGCGGTAACTCCTACGAGCAGTACTTC. It translates to CASSLTSGNSYEQYF.

V gene TRBV19 combines with J gene TRBJ2-1; 10 bases match TRBD2. Trimming removed 7 bases from V and 4 bases from J; junction bases left unmatched: 10. The CDR3 spans 16 residues. From germline, CDR1 is LNHDA and CDR2 SQIVND (reference sequence). The CDR3 bases are TGTGCCAGTACATCAAGCGGGGGGGGTTGGTACAATGAGCAGTTCTTC. It translates to CASTSSGGGWYNEQFF.

This chain uses TRBV30 with TRBJ1-6, with TRBD1 as a possible D gene (5 bases). The length of the CDR3 is 15 residues. The germline V gene encodes CDR1 GTSNPN and CDR2 SVGIG (reference sequence). Trimming removed 4 bases at V and 7 bases at J, with 17 bases between. In nucleotides, the CDR3 is TGTGCCTGGACGCCAAATTTCGGGGGGAATTCACCCCTCCACTTT. It encodes CAWTPNFGGNSPLHF.

The chain couples TRBV20-1 to TRBJ2-3; D remains ambiguous. V was trimmed by 0 bases and J by 7 bases, leaving 5 bases between them. The CDR3 runs to 11 residues. CDR1 and CDR2 from the germline V gene are DFQATT and SNEGSKA (reference sequence). DNA for the CDR3: TGCAGTGCTAGAGATTTATATACGCAGTATTTT. Translated, it gives CSARDLYTQYF.

This chain links TRBV7-2 with TRBJ2-1; 7 nucleotides agree with TRBD1. The V gene end was trimmed by 4 bases and the J gene end by 9 bases; junction bases not matched to a gene: 6. Germline loops: CDR1 SGHTA, CDR2 FQGNSA. The CDR3 has 13 residues. The CDR3 bases are TGTGCCAGCAGCTGGGGACAGAGGCCTGAGCAGTTCTTC. Translation: CASSWGQRPEQFF.

This clone is a singleton in its sample. The chain recombines TRBV7-3 with TRBJ2-2; 8 bases fit TRBD2. Germline V gene lookup returns CDR1 SGHTA and CDR2 FQGTGA. The CDR3 has 18 amino acids. V gave up 1 base and J gave up 0 bases; unmatched junction bases: 7. This CDR3 reads CASSLRSLAGSNTGELFF. As DNA, the CDR3 is TGTGCCAGCAGCTTAAGGTCCCTAGCGGGTTCGAACACCGGGGAGCTGTTTTTT.

V gene TRBV10-1 combines with J gene TRBJ1-5; D is perhaps TRBD1 (6 bases). Germline values: CDR1 WNHNN, CDR2 SYGVQD (reference sequence). The V and J ends lost 7 bases and 0 bases respectively, with 19 bases between them. This CDR3 contains 17 residues. The CDR3 nucleotides read TGCGCCAGCAAGCACCGACGAGGGGGGGTTAGCAATCAGCCCCAGCATTTT. Its translation: CASKHRRGGVSNQPQHF.

This chain joins TRBV14 and TRBJ2-3; 7 nucleotides line up with TRBD2. Germline V gene data show CDR1 as SGHDN and CDR2 as FVKESK. CDR3 length: 15 amino acids. After removal of 3 bases from V and 5 bases from J, the junction contained 8 bases not matched to a gene. The CDR3 DNA reads TGTGCCAGCAGCCAGATCACTGGACTAGGAGATACGCAGTATTTT. It translates to CASSQITGLGDTQYF.

The V call is TRBV7-9, the J call TRBJ1-2; D call uncertain. The CDR3 consists of 11 residues. From germline, CDR1 is SEHNR and CDR2 FQNEAQ (reference sequence). Trimming removed 4 bases at V and 3 bases at J, with 3 bases between. CDR3 amino acids: CASSSDYGYTF. The CDR3 DNA is TGTGCCAGCAGCTCGGACTATGGCTACACCTTC.

The V gene is TRBV4-1, the J gene TRBJ1-1; 12 nucleotides agree with TRBD1. The germline V gene has CDR1 MGHRA and CDR2 YSYEKL. This CDR3 is built from 17 residues. The junction had 9 bases not matched to a gene; V was cut back by 3 bases and J by 4 bases. The CDR3 loop is CASSQIPGQGARTEAFF. In DNA, the CDR3 is TGCGCCAGCAGCCAGATACCGGGACAGGGGGCGCGCACTGAAGCTTTCTTT.

The chain is built from TRBV19 and TRBJ2-1; D remains unclear. Germline assignment: CDR1 LNHDA and CDR2 SQIVND (reference sequence). Trimming shortened V by 7 bases and J by 0 bases, and 16 bases separated the two germline ends. The CDR3 runs 16 residues. For the CDR3, the DNA is TGTGCCAGTACCCCTTGGGCCGCCAGCTCCTACAATGAGCAGTTCTTC. Amino acids: CASTPWAASSYNEQFF.

The chain has TRBV5-1 and TRBJ2-1, with a tentative D call TRBD1 (6 bases). CDR3 size: 15 residues. Looked up from germline, CDR1 is SGHRS and CDR2 is YFSETQ. V dropped 0 bases and J dropped 2 bases, with 9 bases sitting between them. The CDR3 DNA sequence: TGCGCCAGCAGCTTGGTAGGGGGAACCTACAATGAGCAGTTCTTC. This gives the protein CASSLVGGTYNEQFF.

This chain uses TRBV7-3 with TRBJ2-1; 9 bases align to TRBD2. Unmatched junction bases numbered 9, after V lost 5 bases and J lost 4 bases. The germline V gene encodes CDR1 SGHTA and CDR2 FQGTGA. The CDR3 has 16 residues. CDR3 loop: CASSPSGTSLYNEQFF. As DNA, the CDR3 is TGTGCCAGCAGCCCATCCGGGACTAGCCTATACAATGAGCAGTTCTTC. The whole variable domain, filled in from reference TRBV7-3 and TRBJ2-1, reads GAGVSQTPSNKVTEKGKYVELRCDPISGHTALYWYRQSLGQGPEFLIYFQGTGAADDSGLPNDRFFAVRPEGSVSTLKIQRTERGDSAVYLCASSPSGTSLYNEQFFGPGTRLTVL.

The chain has TRBV7-8 and TRBJ2-6; D is unresolved. The CDR3 totals 14 residues. Germline V gives CDR1 SGHVS, CDR2 FQNEAQ. V was clipped by 4 bases and J by 0 bases, with 4 bases between them. CDR3 protein: CASSSYSGANVLTF. In DNA, the CDR3 is TGTGCCAGCAGCTCTTACTCTGGGGCCAACGTCCTGACTTTC.

J is TRBJ1-3 and V is TRBV5-8, with 9 bases identical to TRBD1. Germline assignment: CDR1 SGHTS and CDR2 YDEGEE. The CDR3 runs 14 residues. Trimming removed 3 bases from V and 3 bases from J; junction bases left unmatched: 1. The CDR3 bases are TGTGCCAGCAGCTGGGACAGGGTTGGAAACACCATATATTTT. This codes for CASSWDRVGNTIYF.

J is TRBJ1-3 and V is TRBV7-2; perhaps TRBD1 as D (6 bases). The germline V and J ends were trimmed by 6 bases and 0 bases, with 12 bases remaining between them. The CDR3 loop spans 15 amino acids. From germline, CDR1 is SGHTA and CDR2 FQGNSA. CDR3 sequence: CASRRQDYSGNTIYF. The CDR3 DNA reads TGTGCCAGCAGGAGACAGGATTACTCTGGAAACACCATATATTTT.

This rearrangement joins TRBV27 to TRBJ2-7, with 11 bases identical to TRBD2. Germline trimming cut 6 bases from V and 1 base from J; bases unmatched to any gene: 2. From germline, CDR1 is MNHEY and CDR2 SMNVEV (reference sequence). The CDR3 is 14 amino acids. The CDR3 nucleotides are TGTGCCAGCAGGACTAGCGGGAAATCCTACGAGCAGTACTTC. Translating it yields CASRTSGKSYEQYF.

The chain has TRBV28 and TRBJ1-2; TRBD1 agrees at 7 bases. Per the germline V gene, CDR1 is MDHEN and CDR2 is SYDVKM. This CDR3 has 14 amino acids. V lost 5 bases to trimming and J lost 6 bases; unmatched junction nucleotides: 9. CDR3 sequence (DNA): TGTGCCAGCAGTCGGACAGGAAGGGGGAATGGCTACACCTTC. Protein: CASSRTGRGNGYTF.

V is TRBV18 and J is TRBJ2-7; D not certain. The germline V gene has CDR1 KGHSH and CDR2 LQKENI. V lost 6 bases and J 3 bases, leaving 12 bases between the germline ends. This CDR3 has 13 amino acids. The CDR3 region is CASSSIRGYEQYF. In DNA, the CDR3 is TGTGCCAGCTCCTCTATCCGCGGCTACGAGCAGTACTTC.

The V gene is TRBV4-2, the J gene TRBJ2-7; 16 positions agree with TRBD2. The CDR3 spans 18 residues. The V gene end was trimmed by 1 base and the J gene end by 1 base; junction bases not matched to a gene: 4. The germline CDR1 and CDR2 sequences are LGHNA and YNFKEQ. The DNA of the CDR3 is TGTGCCAGCAGCCAAGTGGGACTAGCGGGAGGGGGTTCCTACGAGCAGTACTTC. Encoded protein: CASSQVGLAGGGSYEQYF.

This sequence joins TRBV4-2 and TRBJ2-1; the match to TRBD1 covers 12 bases. The CDR3 totals 16 residues. With 1 base clipped from V and 8 bases from J, the junction kept 6 bases outside the gene matches. CDR1 LGHNA and CDR2 YNFKEQ come from the germline V gene. CDR3 in DNA: TGTGCCAGCAGCCAAGCTCCGGGACAGGGGGCCGATGAGCAGTTCTTC. Amino acids: CASSQAPGQGADEQFF.

V usage is TRBV6-5 and J usage is TRBJ1-1; unclear D gene. Per the germline V gene, CDR1 is MNHEY and CDR2 is SVGAGI. The V end lost 3 bases, the J end lost 5 bases, and 13 bases lay between the germline ends. The CDR3 length is 14 residues. The CDR3: CASSYEGLGTEAFF. The CDR3 coding sequence is TGTGCCAGCAGTTATGAGGGATTGGGAACTGAAGCTTTCTTT.

The genes are TRBV29-1 and TRBJ2-1; the D gene is possibly TRBD1 (6 bases). The V gene's germline CDR1 is SQVTM and CDR2 ANQGSEA. V shed 0 bases and J shed 5 bases, with 14 bases lying between them. This CDR3 has 15 amino acids. The CDR3 spells CSVEDGRGPNNEQFF. The CDR3 coding sequence is TGCAGCGTTGAAGACGGCAGGGGACCCAACAATGAGCAGTTCTTC.

The chain couples TRBV19 to TRBJ1-1; D is ambiguous. The CDR3 runs to 14 residues. V lost 7 bases and J lost 5, with 17 bases in between. Germline CDR1 is LNHDA and CDR2 is SQIVND (reference sequence). The CDR3, as DNA: TGTGCCAGTATCGCCGGGCGGGGTCTAACTGAAGCTTTCTTT. It translates to CASIAGRGLTEAFF.